This T cell receptor (beta chain) was found in a study of blood T cell repertoires in COVID-19. Study-wide context: Nucleic acid was either cDNA or gDNA, and it came from T cells, B-cell-depleted T cells, or PBMCs.

Only in-frame clones appear in the TCRdb table, and some are missing; sequencing was by immunoSEQ multiplex PCR. This table holds approximately 150,000 clones, about 83% found once. Germline CDR1 is MNHNY and CDR2 is SVGAGI (reference sequence). The CDR3 covers 18 residues. V trimming: 5 bases; J trimming: 0 bases; junction bases outside the gene matches: 8. Input material: peripheral blood. The receptor was derived from a young man with COVID-19, enrolled during active disease. The chain links TRBV6-6 to TRBJ2-1, with 12 positions matching TRBD1. CDR3 nucleotide sequence: TGTGCCAGCAGTCCCTTGGGACAGGGGGCCAGCTCCTACAATGAGCAGTTCTTC. Translation gives CASSPLGQGASSYNEQFF.